This T cell receptor (beta chain) was captured by sequencing in a study of cytomegalovirus exposure and HLA in healthy donors. PCR primers comprised 60 Vbeta and 13 Jbeta primers. Assay used: immunoSEQ multiplex PCR; TCRdb lists only in-frame clones, some missing. The table lists about 130,000 clones, roughly four fifths of them singletons, with approximately 2.8% in the top ten. This CDR3 is built from 16 residues. Germline V gene data show CDR1 as SGHAT and CDR2 as FQNNGV. With V trimmed by 4 bases and J by 6 bases, 12 bases remained unmatched. The chain combines TRBV11-2 with TRBJ1-2; 9 positions agree with TRBD1. The sequencing input was PBMCs. This clonotype originated in a boy between 2 and 15 years old in good health and CMV-seronegative. The CDR3 reads CASSYGTGTGINGYTF. Here the CDR3 DNA reads TGTGCCAGCAGCTATGGGACCGGGACAGGGATCAATGGCTACACCTTC.